A selection of T cell receptor beta chains follows, all from one sample in a study of blood T cell repertoires in COVID-19. TCRdb keeps only in-frame clones here, not all; method: immunoSEQ multiplex PCR. This table holds about 98,000 clones, more than 70% found once. Sequencing was carried out using peripheral blood. The receptor set was obtained from an older man with acute or convalescent COVID-19. CDR3s include the opening cysteine and the closing phenylalanine or tryptophan.

v_call	j_call	cdr3_aa
TRBV9	TRBJ2-7	CASSASSGSAYEQYF
TRBV9	TRBJ1-3	CASSVDQGSGNTIYF
TRBV7-3	TRBJ1-6	CASSLQGGYESPLHF
TRBV6-5	TRBJ1-3	CASSWGSRSGNTIYF
TRBV19	TRBJ2-7	CASSMEHSSSYEQYF
TRBV9	TRBJ2-5	CASSARPLAVGETQYF
TRBV28	TRBJ2-3	CASRTGTSTDTQYF
TRBV5-6	TRBJ1-5	CASYPRGSNQPQHF
TRBV29-1	TRBJ2-4	CSARGQGAIQYF
TRBV5-1	TRBJ1-1	CASRDRDTEAFF
TRBV5-4	TRBJ1-2	CASSFSGGYYGYTF
TRBV2	TRBJ2-2	CASSAASGITGELFF
TRBV7-6	TRBJ1-3	CASSPSYSSGNTIYF
TRBV27	TRBJ2-7	CASSPLGGGLSIYEQYF
TRBV5-1	TRBJ1-4	CASSLNVFATNEKLFF
TRBV7-8	TRBJ1-1	CASSLGGREREAFF
TRBV14	TRBJ1-2	CASSPGGAGFVVGYTF
TRBV30	TRBJ1-2	CAWSVGPGEYGYTF
TRBV20-1	TRBJ2-7	CSAPKGYEQYF
TRBV28	TRBJ2-7	CASSFSQRYEQYF
TRBV6-2/TRBV6-3	TRBJ2-5	CASSYRQGALETQYF
TRBV7-8	TRBJ2-7	CASSVTSGDLGSYEQYF
TRBV6-5	TRBJ1-3	CASSSGGGNTIYF
TRBV7-2	TRBJ2-7	CASSLLAGGQGQYF
TRBV7-2	TRBJ2-3	CASSLAPSRGRSVLTDTQYF
TRBV5-1	TRBJ2-5	CASSWQGAETQYF
TRBV11-2	TRBJ2-5	CASIQGGSGAKETQYF
TRBV5-1	TRBJ2-1	CASSREGLAGVYEQFF
TRBV9	TRBJ2-1	CASSVEDLAVSYNEQFF
TRBV10-3	TRBJ2-1	CAISGVQGVNEQFF
TRBV28	TRBJ2-2	CASSLWRADNTGELFF
TRBV5-4	TRBJ1-6	CASSLPGGRDSPLHF
TRBV4-1	TRBJ2-5	CASSQDTGTGQETQYF
TRBV19	TRBJ1-4	CASVGVLNEKLFF
TRBV6-6	TRBJ2-1	CASSYTGGSSADEQFF
TRBV27	TRBJ2-1	CASSLTPAGEGNEQFF
TRBV7-2	TRBJ2-5	CASSLSGGETQYF
TRBV5-5	TRBJ1-2	CASSFGTGGESYTF
TRBV11-2	TRBJ2-7	CASSLATLNSHEQYF
TRBV27	TRBJ2-4	CASSSGLAFTKNIQYF
TRBV6-1	TRBJ1-2	CASSEQGARGYTF
TRBV7-2	TRBJ1-1	CASSLAVQGTEAFF
TRBV5-1	TRBJ1-4	CASSSTGAGEKLFF
TRBV9	TRBJ1-6	CASSVIQNNSPLHF
TRBV3-1/TRBV3-2	TRBJ1-5	CASSPSMGGLYQPQHF
TRBV5-1	TRBJ1-1	CASSRDTGAANTEAFF
TRBV9	TRBJ1-5	CASSPGAGVNQPQHF
TRBV5-1	TRBJ2-3	CASSFYTDTQYF
TRBV10-3	TRBJ1-6	CAIRGTGRNDSPLHF
TRBV30	TRBJ2-1	CAWSVQGPGEQFF